The clone carrying this TCR beta chain was counted a single time. This specimen belongs to a study of blood T cell repertoires in COVID-19. At the level of the study: Donors in the United States, Italy and Spain gave samples during acute or convalescent COVID-19. The analysed material was cDNA or gDNA that came from T cells, B-cell-depleted T cells, or PBMCs.

In the authors' methods: Estimates of nucleated cell counts were drawn from the amplification of reference gene primers. Only in-frame clones appear in the TCRdb table, and some are missing; sequencing was by immunoSEQ multiplex PCR. D and trimming were read from the DNA, whereas the V and J calls and clone size are those reported in that table. The repertoire has under 250,000 clones, 65% to 85% of them found once; the top ten carry about 2.1%. The germline gives CDR1 SGDLS, CDR2 YYNGEE. Trimming removed 4 bases from V and 2 bases from J, with 13 bases in between. CDR3 size: 14 residues. V is TRBV9 and J is TRBJ2-7; a possible D gene is TRBD1 (6 bases). The clonotype originates from a woman aged 55-69 years with acute or convalescent COVID-19. The material sequenced was peripheral blood. The chain's CDR3 is CASSPKTGTYEQYF. The CDR3 DNA is TGTGCCAGCAGCCCGAAGACAGGAACCTACGAGCAGTACTTC.